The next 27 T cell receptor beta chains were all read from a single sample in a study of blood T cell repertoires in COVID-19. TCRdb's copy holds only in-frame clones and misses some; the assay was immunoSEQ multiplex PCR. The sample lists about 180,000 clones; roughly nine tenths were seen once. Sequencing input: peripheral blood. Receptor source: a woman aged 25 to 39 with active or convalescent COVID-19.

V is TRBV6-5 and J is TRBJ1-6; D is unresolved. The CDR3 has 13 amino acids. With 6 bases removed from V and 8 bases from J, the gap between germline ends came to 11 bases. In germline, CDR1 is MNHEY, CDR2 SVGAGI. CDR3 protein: CASRRGADSPLHF. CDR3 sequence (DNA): TGTGCCAGCAGACGAGGCGCTGATTCACCCCTCCACTTT.

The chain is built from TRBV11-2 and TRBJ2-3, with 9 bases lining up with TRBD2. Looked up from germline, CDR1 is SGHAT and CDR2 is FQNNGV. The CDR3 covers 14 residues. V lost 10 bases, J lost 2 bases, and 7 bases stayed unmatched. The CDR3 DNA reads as TGTGCCACCATGAGCGGGAGGTACACAGATACGCAGTATTTT. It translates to CATMSGRYTDTQYF.

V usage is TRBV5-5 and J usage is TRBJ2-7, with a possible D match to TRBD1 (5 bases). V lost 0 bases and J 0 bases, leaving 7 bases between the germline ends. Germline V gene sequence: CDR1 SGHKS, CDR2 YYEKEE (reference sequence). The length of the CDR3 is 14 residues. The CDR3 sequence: CASSLGQISYEQYF. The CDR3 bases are TGTGCCAGCAGCTTGGGACAGATCTCCTACGAGCAGTACTTC. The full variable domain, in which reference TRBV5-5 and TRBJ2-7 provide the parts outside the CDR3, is DAGVTQSPTHLIKTRGQQVTLRCSPISGHKSVSWYQQVLGQGPQFIFQYYEKEERGRGNFPDRFSARQFPNYSSELNVNALLLGDSALYLCASSLGQISYEQYFGPGTRLTVT.

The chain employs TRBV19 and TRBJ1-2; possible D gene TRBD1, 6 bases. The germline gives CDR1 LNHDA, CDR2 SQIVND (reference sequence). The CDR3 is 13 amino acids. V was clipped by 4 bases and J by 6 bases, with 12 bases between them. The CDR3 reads CASSRAAGDGYTF. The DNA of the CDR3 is TGTGCCAGTAGTAGGGCGGCAGGGGATGGCTACACCTTC.

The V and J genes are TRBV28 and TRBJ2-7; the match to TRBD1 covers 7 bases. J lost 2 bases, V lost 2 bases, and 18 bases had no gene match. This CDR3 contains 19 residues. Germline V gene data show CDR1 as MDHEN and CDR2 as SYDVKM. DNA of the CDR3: TGTGCCAGCAGTTTAAATCTTGGTTCGGCAGGGGGTGAAACCTACGAGCAGTACTTC. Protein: CASSLNLGSAGGETYEQYF.

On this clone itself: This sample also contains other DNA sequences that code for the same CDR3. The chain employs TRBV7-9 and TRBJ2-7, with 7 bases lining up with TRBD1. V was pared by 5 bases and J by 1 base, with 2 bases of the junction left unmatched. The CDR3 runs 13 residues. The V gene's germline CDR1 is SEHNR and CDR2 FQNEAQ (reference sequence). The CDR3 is CASSPGGSYEQYF. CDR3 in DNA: TGTGCCAGCAGCCCAGGGGGATCCTACGAGCAGTACTTC.

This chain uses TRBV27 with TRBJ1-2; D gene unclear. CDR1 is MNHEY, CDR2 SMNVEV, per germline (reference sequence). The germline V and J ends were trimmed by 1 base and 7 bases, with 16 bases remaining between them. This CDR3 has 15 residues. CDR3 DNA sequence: TGTGCCAGCAGTTTATTTTGGAGCACCTCTAGTGGCTACACCTTC. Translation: CASSLFWSTSSGYTF.

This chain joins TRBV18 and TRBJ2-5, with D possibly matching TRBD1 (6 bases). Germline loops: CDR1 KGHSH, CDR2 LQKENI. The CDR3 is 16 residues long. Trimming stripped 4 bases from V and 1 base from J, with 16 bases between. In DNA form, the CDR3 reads TGTGCCAGCTCACACCTACAGGGCGGGCTCCAAGAGACCCAGTACTTC. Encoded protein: CASSHLQGGLQETQYF.

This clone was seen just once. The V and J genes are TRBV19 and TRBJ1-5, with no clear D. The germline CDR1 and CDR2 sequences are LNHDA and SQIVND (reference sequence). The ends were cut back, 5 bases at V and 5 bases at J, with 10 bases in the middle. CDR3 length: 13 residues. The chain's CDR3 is CASSWQVYQPQHF. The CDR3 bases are TGTGCCAGTAGTTGGCAGGTCTATCAGCCCCAGCATTTT. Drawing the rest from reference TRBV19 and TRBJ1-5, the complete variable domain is DGGITQSPKYLFRKEGQNVTLSCEQNLNHDAMYWYRQDPGQGLRLIYYSQIVNDFQKGDIAEGYSVSREKKESFPLTVTSAQKNPTAFYLCASSWQVYQPQHFGDGTRLSIL.

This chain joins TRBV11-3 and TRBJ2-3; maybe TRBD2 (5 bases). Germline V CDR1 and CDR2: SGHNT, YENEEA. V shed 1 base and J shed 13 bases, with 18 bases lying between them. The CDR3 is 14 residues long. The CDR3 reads CASSLVSAVSKEYF. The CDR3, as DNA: TGTGCCAGCAGCTTAGTTAGCGCGGTATCGAAGGAGTATTTT.

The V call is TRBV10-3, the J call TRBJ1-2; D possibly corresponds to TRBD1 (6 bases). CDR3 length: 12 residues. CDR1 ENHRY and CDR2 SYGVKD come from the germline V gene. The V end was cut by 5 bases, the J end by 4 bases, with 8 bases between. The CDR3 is CAISRDIYGYTF. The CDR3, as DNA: TGTGCCATCAGTAGGGACATCTATGGCTACACCTTC.

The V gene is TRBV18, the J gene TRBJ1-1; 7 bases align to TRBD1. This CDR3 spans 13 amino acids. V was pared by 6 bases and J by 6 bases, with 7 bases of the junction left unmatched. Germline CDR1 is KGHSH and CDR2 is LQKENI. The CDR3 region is CASSTGLGAEAFF. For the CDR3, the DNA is TGTGCCAGCTCGACAGGGCTTGGGGCTGAAGCTTTCTTT. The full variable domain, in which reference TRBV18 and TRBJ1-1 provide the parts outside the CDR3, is NAGVMQNPRHLVRRRGQEARLRCSPMKGHSHVYWYRQLPEEGLKFMVYLQKENIIDESGMPKERFSAEFPKEGPSILRIQQVVRGDSAAYFCASSTGLGAEAFFGQGTRLTVV.

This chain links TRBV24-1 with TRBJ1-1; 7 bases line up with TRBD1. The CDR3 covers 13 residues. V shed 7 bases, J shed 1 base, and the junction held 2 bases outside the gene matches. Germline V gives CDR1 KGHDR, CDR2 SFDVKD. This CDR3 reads CATRDRSNTEAFF. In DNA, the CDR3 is TGTGCCACCAGGGACAGGTCGAACACTGAAGCTTTCTTT.

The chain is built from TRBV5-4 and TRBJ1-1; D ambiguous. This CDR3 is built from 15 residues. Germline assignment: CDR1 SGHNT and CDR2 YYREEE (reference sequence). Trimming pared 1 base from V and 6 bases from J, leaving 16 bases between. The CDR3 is CASSLTVDGISEAFF. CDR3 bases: TGTGCCAGCAGCTTGACCGTCGACGGGATCTCTGAAGCTTTCTTT.

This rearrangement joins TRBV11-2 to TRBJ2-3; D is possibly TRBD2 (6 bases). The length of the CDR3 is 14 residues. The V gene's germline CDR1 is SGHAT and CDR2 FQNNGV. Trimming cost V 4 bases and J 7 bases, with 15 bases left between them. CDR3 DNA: TGTGCCAGCAGCTCACCGCCGGGACTTAATACGCAGTATTTT. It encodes CASSSPPGLNTQYF.

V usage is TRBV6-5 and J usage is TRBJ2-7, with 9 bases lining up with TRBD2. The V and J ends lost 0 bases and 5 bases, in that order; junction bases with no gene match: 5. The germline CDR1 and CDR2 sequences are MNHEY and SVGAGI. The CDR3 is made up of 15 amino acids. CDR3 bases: TGTGCCAGCAGTTACTCGGGCGGGGGGGCAGACGAGCAGTACTTC. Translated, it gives CASSYSGGGADEQYF.

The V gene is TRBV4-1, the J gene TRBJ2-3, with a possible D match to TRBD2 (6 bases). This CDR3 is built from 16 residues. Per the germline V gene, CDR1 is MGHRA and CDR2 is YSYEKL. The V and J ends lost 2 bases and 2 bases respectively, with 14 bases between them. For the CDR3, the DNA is TGCGCCAGCAGCCAAATCCCTCGGGGACTCACAGATACGCAGTATTTT. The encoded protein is CASSQIPRGLTDTQYF.

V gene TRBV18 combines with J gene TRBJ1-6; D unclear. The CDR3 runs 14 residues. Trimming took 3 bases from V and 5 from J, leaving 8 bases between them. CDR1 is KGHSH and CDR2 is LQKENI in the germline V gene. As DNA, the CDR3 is TGTGCCAGCTCACCGGGAGCGGATAATTCACCCCTCCACTTT. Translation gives CASSPGADNSPLHF.

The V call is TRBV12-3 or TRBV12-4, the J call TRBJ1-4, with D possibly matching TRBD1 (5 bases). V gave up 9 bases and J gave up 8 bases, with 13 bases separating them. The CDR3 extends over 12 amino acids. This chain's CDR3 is CASSQGYEKLFF. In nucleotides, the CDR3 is TGTGCCAGTTCTCAGGGTTACGAAAAACTGTTTTTT.

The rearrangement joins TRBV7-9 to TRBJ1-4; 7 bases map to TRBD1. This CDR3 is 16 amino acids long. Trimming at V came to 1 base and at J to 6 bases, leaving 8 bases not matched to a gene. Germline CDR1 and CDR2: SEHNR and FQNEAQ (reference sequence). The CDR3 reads CASSLVVGRGDEKLFF. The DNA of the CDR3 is TGTGCCAGCAGCTTAGTGGTTGGCAGGGGGGATGAAAAACTGTTTTTT.

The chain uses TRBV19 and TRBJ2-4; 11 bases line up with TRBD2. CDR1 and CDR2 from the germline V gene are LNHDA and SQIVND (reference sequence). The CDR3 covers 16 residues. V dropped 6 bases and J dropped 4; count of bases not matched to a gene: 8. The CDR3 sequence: CASSDTSGGDKNIQYF. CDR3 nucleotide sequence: TGTGCCAGTAGCGACACTAGCGGGGGCGATAAAAACATTCAGTACTTC.

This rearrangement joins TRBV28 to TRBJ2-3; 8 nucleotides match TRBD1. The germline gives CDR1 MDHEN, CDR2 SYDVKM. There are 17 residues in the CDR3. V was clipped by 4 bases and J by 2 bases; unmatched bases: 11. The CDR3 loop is CASSSLRQGLATDTQYF. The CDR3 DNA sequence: TGTGCCAGCAGTTCCCTCCGACAGGGGCTAGCCACAGATACGCAGTATTTT.

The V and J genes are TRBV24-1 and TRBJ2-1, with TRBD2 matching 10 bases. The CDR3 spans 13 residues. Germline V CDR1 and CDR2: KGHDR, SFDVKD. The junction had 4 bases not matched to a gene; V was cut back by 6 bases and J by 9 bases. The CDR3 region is CATSSGGALEQFF. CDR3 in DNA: TGTGCCACCAGTAGCGGGGGGGCGCTTGAGCAGTTCTTC.

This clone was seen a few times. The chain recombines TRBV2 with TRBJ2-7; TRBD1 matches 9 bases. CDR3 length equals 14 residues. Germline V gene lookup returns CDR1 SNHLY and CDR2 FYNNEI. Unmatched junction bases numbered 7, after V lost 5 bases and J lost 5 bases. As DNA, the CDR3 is TGTGCCAGCAGTCCCGGGACAGGGATCCACGAGCAGTACTTC. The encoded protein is CASSPGTGIHEQYF. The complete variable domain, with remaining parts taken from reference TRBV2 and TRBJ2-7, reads EPEVTQTPSHQVTQMGQEVILRCVPISNHLYFYWYRQILGQKVEFLVSFYNNEISEKSEIFDDQFSVERPDGSNFTLKIRSTKLEDSAMYFCASSPGTGIHEQYFGPGTRLTVT.

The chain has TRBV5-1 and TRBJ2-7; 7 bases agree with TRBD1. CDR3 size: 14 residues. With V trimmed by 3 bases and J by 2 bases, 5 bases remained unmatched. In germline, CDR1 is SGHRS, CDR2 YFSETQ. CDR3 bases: TGCGCCAGCAGCTCCGGGGACAGTCCCTACGAGCAGTACTTC. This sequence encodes CASSSGDSPYEQYF.

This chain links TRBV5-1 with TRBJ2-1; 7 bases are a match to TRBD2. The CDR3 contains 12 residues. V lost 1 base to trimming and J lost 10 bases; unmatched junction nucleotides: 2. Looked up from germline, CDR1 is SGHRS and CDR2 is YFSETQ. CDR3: CASSLSSGEQFF. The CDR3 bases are TGCGCCAGCAGCTTGTCTAGCGGCGAGCAGTTCTTC.

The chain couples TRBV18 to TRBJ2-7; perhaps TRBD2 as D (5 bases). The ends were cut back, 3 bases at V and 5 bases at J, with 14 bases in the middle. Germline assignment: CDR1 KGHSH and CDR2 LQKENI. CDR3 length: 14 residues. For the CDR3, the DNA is TGTGCCAGCTCACCCTCAGATAGAGGGAACGAGCAGTACTTC. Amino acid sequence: CASSPSDRGNEQYF.